This T cell receptor beta chain derives from a study of shared clonotypes between healthy human individuals. The table came from immunoSEQ multiplex PCR; TCRdb's copy has only in-frame clones and leaves some out. The table records around 2.3 million clones, about 94% of them present only once. The clonotype was recovered from a man between 18 and 29 years old in good health. Sequenced material: naive CD4+ T cells sorted from blood. Noted subset: CD45RA+ positively selected.

The CDR3 DNA is TGCGCCAGCAGCGGGGCAAGGGGGGTAGGCACTGAAGCTTTCTTT. Encoded protein: CASSGARGVGTEAFF. The rearrangement uses TRBV5-1 and TRBJ1-1; possibly TRBD1 for D (6 bases). The V end was cut by 4 bases, the J end by 4 bases, with 17 bases between. This CDR3 region has 15 residues. Germline CDR1 and CDR2: SGHRS and YFSETQ.